This T cell receptor beta chain was identified in a study of T cell changes during pregnancy in multiple sclerosis. Method: immunoSEQ multiplex PCR; TCRdb's copy keeps in-frame clones and lacks some. Among roughly 120,000 clones listed, 80% to 95% were seen once. Germline assignment: CDR1 LNHDA and CDR2 SQIVND (reference sequence). The CDR3 runs 16 residues. V lost 5 bases to trimming and J lost 2 bases; unmatched junction nucleotides: 7. V is TRBV19 and J is TRBJ1-3; the match to TRBD1 covers 9 bases. This receptor was identified in a female donor with multiple sclerosis, enrolled in a pregnancy study. The sample here was peripheral blood, taken in the third trimester of pregnancy. Here the CDR3 DNA reads TGTGCCAGTAGTGTGGGGACAGGGTCCCCTGGAAACACCATATATTTT. Residues: CASSVGTGSPGNTIYF.